A single sample is the source of the 10 T cell receptor beta chains below, sequenced in a study of tissue T cells after allogeneic stem cell transplantation. TCRdb's copy holds only in-frame clones and misses some; the assay was immunoSEQ multiplex PCR. The repertoire consists of about 22,000 clones, with over 55% occurring once and the leading ten covering 0.65% to 0.75%. Input material: spleen. These TCRs come from a female BALB/c mouse in good health. MHC haplotype of the mouse line: H2-d.

With regard to this clone: Germline and genes: mouse. The part of the CDR3 DNA that was read is TGTGGTGCTAGGGCCGGGACAGGGAATGAACAGTAC. Translating it yields CGARAGTGNEQY. The whole CDR3 protein reads CGARAGTGNEQYF. The chain has TRBV20 and TRBJ2-7, with 9 bases aligning to TRBD1. The DNA ends 1 residue before the CDR3 does, and the rest of the CDR3 is filled in from the germline J gene. Trimming cost V 1 base and J 5 bases; bases outside gene matches: 3. The V gene's germline CDR1 is GFQATS and CDR2 STVNSAI. This CDR3 contains 13 residues.

Concerning this clone: Gene names and germline refer to mouse. With the read ending 1 residue before the CDR3 end, the germline J gene is used to fill in that end. The chain couples TRBV2 to TRBJ2-5; D gene uncertain. V gave up 0 bases and J gave up 0 bases, with 7 bases separating them. The CDR3 consists of 15 residues. Germline loops: CDR1 LGHNA, CDR2 YSYQKL. This chain's CDR3 is CASSQEKLNQDTQYF. CDR3 DNA, as far as it was read: TGTGCCAGCAGCCAAGAAAAGCTTAACCAAGACACCCAGTAC.

This clone was seen a few times. Germline and genes here are mouse. The read comes to an end 1 residue before the CDR3 does, leaving the germline J gene to fill in the end. This chain links TRBV13-3 with TRBJ2-1; TRBD2 matches at 9 bases. Per germline, CDR1 NNHDY and CDR2 SYVADS. The trim removed 1 base at V and 7 bases at J, leaving 6 bases unmatched. The CDR3 covers 15 residues. The sequenced CDR3 bases are TGTGCCAGCAGTGATCCGGACTGGGGTAGGGCTGAGCAGTTC. It yields the protein CASSDPDWGRAEQF. The entire CDR3 sequence reads CASSDPDWGRAEQFF.

Worth noting for this clone: Mouse gene names and germline throughout. Read coverage stops 1 residue before the CDR3 terminus; the germline J gene supplies the remainder. V gene TRBV3 combines with J gene TRBJ2-5; 7 positions agree with TRBD1. Germline loops: CDR1 SNHLY, CDR2 FYNGKV (reference sequence). The ends lost 1 base at V and 4 bases at J; junction bases unmatched: 8. The CDR3 spans 16 residues. Partial CDR3 DNA: TGTGCCAGCAGCTTAGACCCTCAGGGGGATGAAGACACCCAGTAC. It encodes CASSLDPQGDEDTQY. The full CDR3 protein reads CASSLDPQGDEDTQYF.

Worth noting for this clone: Each gene name is a mouse one. The CDR3 end lies 1 residue beyond the end of the read and is filled in from the germline J gene. The chain combines TRBV19 with TRBJ2-3; D possibly corresponds to TRBD2 (5 bases). CDR1 FNHDT and CDR2 SITEND come from the germline V gene (reference sequence). V was clipped by 4 bases and J by 0 bases, with 12 bases between them. The CDR3 length is 15 residues. CDR3 sequence: CASSPSGPSAETLYF. Partial CDR3 DNA: TGTGCCAGCAGTCCCTCTGGGCCTAGTGCAGAAACGCTGTAT.

This clone was seen once. Gene and germline names: mouse. The CDR3 is cut off 1 residue early in the read; its end comes from the germline J gene. J is TRBJ1-6 and V is TRBV5, with D hard to call. TRBJ1-6 counts as an open reading frame of uncertain function. Germline assignment: CDR1 LGHNA and CDR2 YNLKQL (reference sequence). The CDR3 covers 15 residues. V shed 0 bases and J shed 4 bases, with 7 bases lying between them. CDR3 in amino acids: CASSQDLRYNSPLYF. Partial CDR3 DNA: TGTGCCAGCAGCCAAGATCTTAGGTATAATTCGCCCCTCTAC.

A note on this clone: Gene and germline names: mouse. The read is 1 residue too short to cover the CDR3 end, so that end is filled in from the germline J gene. The rearrangement joins TRBV2 to TRBJ2-1; no clear D. The CDR3 consists of 13 residues. Germline V gene data show CDR1 as LGHNA and CDR2 as YSYQKL. V gave up 0 bases and J gave up 1 base, with 1 base separating them. CDR3 bases read: TGTGCCAGCAGCCAAGACAACTATGCTGAGCAGTTC. Amino acid sequence: CASSQDNYAEQF. The full CDR3 protein reads CASSQDNYAEQFF.

Concerning this clone: Gene names and germline refer to mouse. The DNA ends 1 residue before the CDR3 does, and the rest of the CDR3 is filled in from the germline J gene. The chain has TRBV5 and TRBJ2-2; 7 bases line up with TRBD1. From germline, CDR1 is LGHNA and CDR2 YNLKQL (reference sequence). This CDR3 has 15 residues. V trimming: 4 bases; J trimming: 0 bases; junction bases outside the gene matches: 2. The DNA read from the CDR3 is TGTGCCAGCAGCCCCGGACAGGCAAACACCGGGCAGCTCTAC. Amino acids: CASSPGQANTGQLY. The entire CDR3 protein is CASSPGQANTGQLYF.

Regarding this clone: Gene names refer to mouse genes. The CDR3 end is not reached by the read, which stops 1 residue before it; the germline J gene fills it in. The genes are TRBV5 and TRBJ2-7, with 9 bases matching TRBD2. Germline V gene lookup returns CDR1 LGHNA and CDR2 YNLKQL (reference sequence). V trimming: 3 bases; J trimming: 7 bases; junction bases outside the gene matches: 4. CDR3 length: 13 amino acids. CDR3 loop: CASSHDWGSEQYF. The CDR3 DNA, read in part, is TGTGCCAGCAGCCACGACTGGGGGAGCGAACAGTAC.

Worth noting for this clone: The gene symbols are mouse symbols. The CDR3 end is not reached by the read, which stops 1 residue before it; the germline J gene fills it in. The chain carries TRBV13-1 and TRBJ2-3; TRBD2 matches at 11 bases. The CDR3 consists of 16 residues. Germline CDR1 is NSHNY and CDR2 is SYGAGN. Trimming cost V 3 bases and J 0 bases; bases outside gene matches: 3. The CDR3 reads CASSVTGGVSAETLYF. The sequenced part of the CDR3 DNA is TGTGCCAGCAGTGTGACTGGGGGGGTTAGTGCAGAAACGCTGTAT.